A single T cell receptor (beta chain) is shown here with its context. This receptor's antigen is unknown. No clone much larger than this one lies a single base away; base qualities are absent. The library was made by 5' RACE. Sequencing used a NextSeq 500. To allow correction of PCR and sequencing errors, the TCR library protocol tagged every TCR cDNA molecule with a unique molecular identifier. The authors processed their data as follows. TCR identification, UMI-based error correction and CDR3 extraction were all carried out with Decombinator tools. TCRs above a frequency of 2 per 1,000, corresponding to the top 1% of the tumor frequency distribution, were defined as expanded. Renyi diversity was calculated using the R vegan package after each repertoire was subsampled 100 times to 5,000 TCRs. CDR3 similarity networks were built from amino acid triplet string-kernel similarity, connecting CDR3s with pairwise similarity above 0.82. Using fastp trimming at Q25 and MiXCR clonotype assembly, TCRdb reanalyzed the public sequencing data and kept in-frame beta chains. Identical CDR3 protein sequences are pooled into one entry, listed with their most common genes and DNA. TCRdb, not the authors, supplied the V and J calls. The sample profile shows 40,000 to 50,000 distinct CDR3 sequences; roughly 13% of them were found once. The ten biggest clones cover 55% to 60% of the sample.

The meaning of the sample's time point label: sample taken at primary tumor resection. Samples were obtained from 70 to 85 patients with early-stage, untreated non-small cell lung cancer from the lung TRACERx cohort. Without any cell sorting, TCR sequencing was performed on whole RNA extracted either from tumor and nontumor lung tissue or from cryopreserved PBMC samples. Only patients with enough RNA available from two or more tumor regions were chosen for TCR sequencing. This sample was taken from a study of spatial heterogeneity in lung cancer (dated by TCRdb to about 2019). Background on the whole study: More beta-chain than alpha-chain transcripts were consistently detected, likely reflecting higher beta-chain transcript abundance. Both alpha and beta chains were TCR-sequenced in a few hundred tumor regions, around 64 matched nontumor lung samples and around 54 PBMC samples obtained at surgery. The study quantitatively compared TCR alpha and beta repertoires across multiple tumor regions, matched nontumor lung and blood in non-small cell lung cancer. The study linked features of the TCR repertoire to counts of nonsynonymous mutations, which were determined by whole-exome sequencing of tumor tissue. In the raw uncorrected reads, each unique combination of TCR and UMI appeared on average more than ten times. What the authors observed across the whole study: Ubiquitous expanded tumor TCRs were found in blood more often at tumor resection than at routine follow-up. Confirming at a functional level the hypothesis that regional TCRs recognize regional mutations was considered to require additional single-cell paired TCR alpha and beta sequencing.

CDR1 and CDR2, looked up from the germline V gene (reference sequence), are DFQATT and SNEGSKA. V is cut by 6 bases and J by 8 bases, and the space between the germline ends is 13 bases. Spanning cysteine to phenylalanine, the CDR3 consists of 12 amino acids. Only the CDR3 DNA is retained, 36 bases long and in frame from the first base. The V and J genes are TRBV20-1 and TRBJ1-4, and possibly TRBD1, on 6 matching bases. The clonotype was recovered from a male donor with early-stage non-small cell lung cancer. Here the sequenced sample was PBMCs, taken at surgery. The bases read TGCAGTGCCACAGGGTCGGGAGAAAAACTGTTTTTT. Its product reads: CSATGSGEKLFF.